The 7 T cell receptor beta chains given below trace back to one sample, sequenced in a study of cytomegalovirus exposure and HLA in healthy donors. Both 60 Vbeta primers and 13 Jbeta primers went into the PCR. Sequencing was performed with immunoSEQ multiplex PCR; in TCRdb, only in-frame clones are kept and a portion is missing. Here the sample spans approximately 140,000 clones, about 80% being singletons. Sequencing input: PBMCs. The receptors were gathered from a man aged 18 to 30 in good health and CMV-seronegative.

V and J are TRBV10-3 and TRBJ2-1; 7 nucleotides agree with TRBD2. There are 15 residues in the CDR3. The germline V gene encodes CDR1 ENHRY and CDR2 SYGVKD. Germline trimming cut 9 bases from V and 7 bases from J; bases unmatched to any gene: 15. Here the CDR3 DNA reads TGTGCCATTGGGGGACCGGGACGGGGAGGGAATGAGCAGTTCTTC. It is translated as CAIGGPGRGGNEQFF.

CDR3 bases: TGTGCCAGCAGCGGTCTTGAACAGGGGGGCACTGAAGCTTTCTTT. Protein: CASSGLEQGGTEAFF. This rearrangement joins TRBV6-6 to TRBJ1-1; TRBD1 matches 8 bases. Germline V lookup: CDR1 MNHNY, CDR2 SVGAGI (reference sequence). With 6 bases clipped from V and 4 bases from J, the junction kept 10 bases outside the gene matches. This CDR3 comprises 15 residues.

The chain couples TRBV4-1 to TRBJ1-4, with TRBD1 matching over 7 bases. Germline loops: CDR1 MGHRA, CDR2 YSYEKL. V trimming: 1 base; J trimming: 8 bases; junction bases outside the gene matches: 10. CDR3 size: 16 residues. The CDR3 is CASSQGWDSYVEKLFF. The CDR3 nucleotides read TGCGCCAGCAGCCAAGGTTGGGACAGCTATGTCGAAAAACTGTTTTTT.

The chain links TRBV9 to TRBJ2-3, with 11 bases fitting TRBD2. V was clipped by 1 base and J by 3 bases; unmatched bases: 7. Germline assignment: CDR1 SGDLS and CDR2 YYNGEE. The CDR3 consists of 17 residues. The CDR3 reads CASSVIAGGHWTDTQYF. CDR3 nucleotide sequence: TGTGCCAGCAGCGTAATAGCGGGGGGGCATTGGACAGATACGCAGTATTTT.

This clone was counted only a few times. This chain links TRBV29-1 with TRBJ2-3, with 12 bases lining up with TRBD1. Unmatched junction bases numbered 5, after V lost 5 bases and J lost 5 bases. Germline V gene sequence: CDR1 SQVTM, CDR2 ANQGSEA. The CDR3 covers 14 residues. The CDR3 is CSVPGTGGVDTQYF. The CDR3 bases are TGCAGCGTTCCCGGGACAGGGGGCGTAGATACGCAGTATTTT.

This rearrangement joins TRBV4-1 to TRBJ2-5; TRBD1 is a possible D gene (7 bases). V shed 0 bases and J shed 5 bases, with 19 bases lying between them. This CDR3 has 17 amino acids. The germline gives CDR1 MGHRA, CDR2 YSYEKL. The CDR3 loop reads CASSQDLARGVGETQYF. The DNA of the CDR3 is TGCGCCAGCAGCCAAGATCTAGCCAGGGGGGTTGGGGAGACCCAGTACTTC.

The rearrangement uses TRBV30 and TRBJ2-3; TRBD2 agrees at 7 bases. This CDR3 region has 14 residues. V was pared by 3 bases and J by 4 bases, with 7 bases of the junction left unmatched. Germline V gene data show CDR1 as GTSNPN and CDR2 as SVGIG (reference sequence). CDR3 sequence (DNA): TGTGCCTGGAGGGTGCGGGGGTCCGCAGATACGCAGTATTTT. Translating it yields CAWRVRGSADTQYF.